Following are 3 T cell receptor beta chains from one sample sequenced in a study of T cell changes during pregnancy in multiple sclerosis (dated by TCRdb to the late 2010s). Libraries were built with the immunoSEQ multiplex PCR assay. This is the immuneACCESS table as TCRdb keeps it, with only in-frame sequences that have V and J called. A part of the clones is gone; compared with another copy, unresolved V genes explain less than half, and the rest is unexplained. Here the sample has about 71,000 clones; about 92% occur a single time. The top ten clones comprise 1% to 1.5% of the sample. The sequences come from peripheral blood, collected in the third trimester of pregnancy. Receptor source: a female donor with multiple sclerosis, enrolled in a pregnancy study.

The chain carries TRBV5-1 and TRBJ1-4; TRBD1 might be the D (6 bases). From germline, CDR1 is SGHRS and CDR2 YFSETQ. The V and J ends lost 5 bases and 7 bases respectively, with 15 bases between them. This CDR3 has 14 residues. The CDR3 loop reads CASRYGGPTEKLFF. The CDR3 nucleotides are TGCGCCAGCAGGTATGGGGGCCCGACTGAAAAACTGTTTTTT.

This clone has a handful of counts. The chain uses TRBV5-1 and TRBJ2-7, with D tentatively TRBD2 (5 bases). V gave up 0 bases and J gave up 2 bases, with 12 bases separating them. Germline CDR1 reads SGHRS; CDR2 reads YFSETQ. The CDR3 runs 15 residues. CDR3 coding DNA: TGCGCCAGCAGCTTGGCCGAGGGCTTCCCCTACGAGCAGTACTTC. Amino acids: CASSLAEGFPYEQYF. The variable domain in full, completed from reference TRBV5-1 and TRBJ2-7, reads KAGVTQTPRYLIKTRGQQVTLSCSPISGHRSVSWYQQTPGQGLQFLFEYFSETQRNKGNFPGRFSGRQFSNSRSEMNVSTLELGDSALYLCASSLAEGFPYEQYFGPGTRLTVT.

The V and J genes are TRBV6-4 and TRBJ1-1; D is perhaps TRBD1 (6 bases). CDR1 and CDR2 from the germline V gene are MRHNA and SNTAGT. V lost 6 bases and J 8 bases, leaving 19 bases between the germline ends. The CDR3 is 14 amino acids. The chain's CDR3 is CASRLTGLHGEAFF. CDR3 coding DNA: TGTGCCAGCAGACTTACAGGGCTTCATGGCGAAGCTTTCTTT.